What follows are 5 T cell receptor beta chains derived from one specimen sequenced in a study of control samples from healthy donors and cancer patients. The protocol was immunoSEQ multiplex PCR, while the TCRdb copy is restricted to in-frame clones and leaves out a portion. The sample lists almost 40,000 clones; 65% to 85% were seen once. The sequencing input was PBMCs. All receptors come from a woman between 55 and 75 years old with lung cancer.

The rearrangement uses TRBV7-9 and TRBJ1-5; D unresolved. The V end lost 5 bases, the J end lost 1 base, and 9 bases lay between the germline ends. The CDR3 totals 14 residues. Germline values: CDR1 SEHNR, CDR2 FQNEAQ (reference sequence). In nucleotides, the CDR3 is TGTGCCAGCAGCGAGGTCGGGAGCAATCAGCCCCAGCATTTT. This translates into CASSEVGSNQPQHF.

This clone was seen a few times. CDR3 DNA: TGTGCCAGCAGTGAAGCGGACCGGCGGACCCAGTACTTC. Encoded protein: CASSEADRRTQYF. The genes are TRBV6-1 and TRBJ2-5, with unresolved D. This CDR3 has 13 residues. Trimming removed 0 bases at V and 7 bases at J, with 9 bases between. The germline gives CDR1 MNHNS, CDR2 SASEGT.

The CDR3 is CASRTQAGSPLHF. In nucleotides, the CDR3 is TGTGCCAGCAGGACTCAAGCAGGTTCACCCCTCCACTTT. The J gene is TRBJ1-6, the V gene TRBV12-3 or TRBV12-4; D uncertain. The CDR3 has 13 residues. V was cut by 6 bases and J by 9 bases, with 12 bases left in between.

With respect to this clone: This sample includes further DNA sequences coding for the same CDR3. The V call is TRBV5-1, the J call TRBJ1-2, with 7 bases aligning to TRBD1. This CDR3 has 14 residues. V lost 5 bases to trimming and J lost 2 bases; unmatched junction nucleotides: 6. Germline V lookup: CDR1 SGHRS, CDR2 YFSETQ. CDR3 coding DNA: TGCGCCAGCAGTCTAACAGGGGAAAACTATGGCTACACCTTC. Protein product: CASSLTGENYGYTF.

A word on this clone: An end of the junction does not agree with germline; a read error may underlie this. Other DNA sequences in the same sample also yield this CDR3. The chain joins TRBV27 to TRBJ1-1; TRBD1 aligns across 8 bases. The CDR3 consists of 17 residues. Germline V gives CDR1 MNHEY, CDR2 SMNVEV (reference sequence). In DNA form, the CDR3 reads TGTGCTAGCAGCGATCCAGGGGGCGCCGGGGTGGGCACTGAAGCTTTCTTT. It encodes CASSDPGGAGVGTEAFF.